This TCR beta chain was identified in a study of early T cells in non-severe SARS-CoV-2 infection. Study summary: Alpha and beta chains were unpaired, from unsorted whole-blood bulk RNA.

This clonotype showed up just once. With 5 bases removed from V and 7 bases from J, the gap between germline ends came to 19 bases. The CDR3 has 15 amino acids. CDR1 and CDR2 from the germline V gene are SGHDT and YYEEEE. Researchers attached unique molecular identifiers to individual cDNA molecules. TCRdb used MiXCR to reprocess the 5' RACE reads, holding one entry per CDR3 protein. The sample comprises 60,000 to 70,000 distinct CDR3 sequences, 5.5% to 7% of which are singletons, and 3% to 3.5% rests with the top ten. The sequence came from an adult who was a healthcare worker with PCR-confirmed SARS-CoV-2 infection or an uninfected control (not recorded which). This sample comprised whole blood, obtained at baseline. The chain couples TRBV5-6 to TRBJ2-1, with D possibly TRBD2 on 7 matching bases. The CDR3 spells CASRHGGAQMNEQFF. CDR3 DNA sequence: TGTGCCAGCAGGCATGGGGGGGCGCAGATGAATGAGCAGTTCTTC.